The sequence of this T cell receptor (beta chain) was determined in a study of monozygotic twins with inflammatory bowel disease. Study-level results: Clonotypes shared with others were fewer in IBD patients than in healthy twins, especially with disease activity.

For each CDR3 protein, TCRdb gives one entry from its re-call of the 5' RACE reads, without DNA. Here the sample table reports 330,000 or so distinct CDR3 sequences. The CDR3 extends over 15 amino acids. Germline V CDR1 and CDR2: MNHNS, SASEGT. As concerns this clonotype: The antigen remains unidentified.

Specimen: blood. The rearrangement uses TRBV6-1 and TRBJ2-5; the TRBD1 assignment by TCRdb is unverifiable without DNA. The TCR originated in a human donor with ulcerative colitis or Crohn's disease, or a healthy co-twin of an affected twin (not recorded which). The CDR3 sequence: CATSRGQRGKETQYF.